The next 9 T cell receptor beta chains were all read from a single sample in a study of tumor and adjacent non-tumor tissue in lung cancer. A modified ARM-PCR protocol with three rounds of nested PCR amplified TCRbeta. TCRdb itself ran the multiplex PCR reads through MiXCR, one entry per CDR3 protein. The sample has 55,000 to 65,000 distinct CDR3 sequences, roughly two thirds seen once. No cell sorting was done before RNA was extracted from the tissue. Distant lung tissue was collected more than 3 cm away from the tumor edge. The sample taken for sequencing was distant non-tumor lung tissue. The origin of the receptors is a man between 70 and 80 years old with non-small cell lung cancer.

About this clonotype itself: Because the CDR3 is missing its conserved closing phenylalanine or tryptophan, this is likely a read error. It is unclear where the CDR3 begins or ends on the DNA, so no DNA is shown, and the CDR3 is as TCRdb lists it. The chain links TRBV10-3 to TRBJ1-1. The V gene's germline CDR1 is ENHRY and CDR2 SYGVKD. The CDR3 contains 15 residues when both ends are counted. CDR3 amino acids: CAISESADLNTETFL.

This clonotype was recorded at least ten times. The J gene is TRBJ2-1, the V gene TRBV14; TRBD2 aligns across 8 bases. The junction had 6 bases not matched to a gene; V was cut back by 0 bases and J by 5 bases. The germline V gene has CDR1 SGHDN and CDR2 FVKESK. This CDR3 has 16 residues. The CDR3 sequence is CASSQDLSGRNNEQFF. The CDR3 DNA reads TGTGCCAGCAGCCAAGATCTGAGCGGGAGAAACAATGAGCAGTTCTTC.

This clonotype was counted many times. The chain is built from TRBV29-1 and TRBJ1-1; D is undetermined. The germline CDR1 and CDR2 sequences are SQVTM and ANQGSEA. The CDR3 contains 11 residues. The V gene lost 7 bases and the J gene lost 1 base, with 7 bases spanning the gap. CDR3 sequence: CSANQNTEAFF. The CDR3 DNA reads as TGCAGCGCCAATCAGAACACTGAAGCTTTCTTT.

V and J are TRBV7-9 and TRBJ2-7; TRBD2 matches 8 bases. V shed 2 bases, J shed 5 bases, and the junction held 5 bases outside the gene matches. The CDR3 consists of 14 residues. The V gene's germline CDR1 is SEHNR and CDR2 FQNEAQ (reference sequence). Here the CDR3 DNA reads TGTGCCAGCAGCTTACGCGGGGGGAACAACGAGCAGTACTTC. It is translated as CASSLRGGNNEQYF.

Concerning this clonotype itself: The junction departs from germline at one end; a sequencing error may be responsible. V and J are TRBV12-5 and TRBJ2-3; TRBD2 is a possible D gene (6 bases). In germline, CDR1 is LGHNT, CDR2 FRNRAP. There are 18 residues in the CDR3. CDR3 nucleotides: TGTGCTAGGGCCCCGGGACTGGCGGGATGGGCCCGCACAGATACACAGTATTTT. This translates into CARAPGLAGWARTDTQYF.

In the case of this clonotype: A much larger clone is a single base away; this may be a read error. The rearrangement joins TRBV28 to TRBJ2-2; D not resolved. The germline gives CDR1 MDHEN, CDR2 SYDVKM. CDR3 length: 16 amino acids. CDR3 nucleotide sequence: TGTGTCAGCATCACACGCGCCAGGAAGGCCCCCGGGGAGCTGTTTTTT. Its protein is CVSITRARKAPGELFF.

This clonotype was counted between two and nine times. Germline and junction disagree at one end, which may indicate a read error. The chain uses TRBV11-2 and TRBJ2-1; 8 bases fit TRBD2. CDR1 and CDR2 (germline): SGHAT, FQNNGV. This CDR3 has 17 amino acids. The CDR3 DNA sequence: TGTGCCAGCAACTTATCCCCAGCGGGGGTTAGCTACAGTGAGCAGTTCTTC. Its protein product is CASNLSPAGVSYSEQFF.

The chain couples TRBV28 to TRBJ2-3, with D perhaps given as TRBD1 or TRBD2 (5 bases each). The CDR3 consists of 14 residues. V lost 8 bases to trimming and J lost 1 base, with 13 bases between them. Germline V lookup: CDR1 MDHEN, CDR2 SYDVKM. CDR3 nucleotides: TGTGCCAGCGGCCGCATGGGGGGCACAGATACGCAGTATTTT. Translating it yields CASGRMGGTDTQYF.

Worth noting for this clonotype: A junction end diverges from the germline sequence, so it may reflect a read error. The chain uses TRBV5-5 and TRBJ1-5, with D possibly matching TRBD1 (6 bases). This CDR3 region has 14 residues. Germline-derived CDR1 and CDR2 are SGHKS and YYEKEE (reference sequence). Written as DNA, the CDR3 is TGTGCCAGCAGCTCCGCCAGGGGCCGGCGGCCCCGGCATTTT. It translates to CASSSARGRRPRHF.